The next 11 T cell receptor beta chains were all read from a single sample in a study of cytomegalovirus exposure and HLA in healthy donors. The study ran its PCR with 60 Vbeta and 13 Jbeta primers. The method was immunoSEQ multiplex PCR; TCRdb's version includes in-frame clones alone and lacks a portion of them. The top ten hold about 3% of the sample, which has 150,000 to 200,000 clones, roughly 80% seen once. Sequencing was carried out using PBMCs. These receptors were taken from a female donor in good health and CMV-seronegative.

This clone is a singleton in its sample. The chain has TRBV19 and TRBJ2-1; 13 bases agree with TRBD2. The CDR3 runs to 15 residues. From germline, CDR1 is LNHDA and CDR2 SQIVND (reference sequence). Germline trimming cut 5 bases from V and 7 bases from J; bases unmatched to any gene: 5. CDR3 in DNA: TGTGCCAGTAGTCTGGGGACTAGCGGGATGAATGAGCAGTTCTTC. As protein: CASSLGTSGMNEQFF.

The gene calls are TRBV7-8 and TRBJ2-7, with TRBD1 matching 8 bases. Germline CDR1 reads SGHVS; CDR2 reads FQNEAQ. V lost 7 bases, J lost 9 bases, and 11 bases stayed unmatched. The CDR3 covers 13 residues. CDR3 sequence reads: CASMAGGEVRQYF. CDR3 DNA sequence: TGTGCCAGCATGGCAGGGGGCGAAGTAAGGCAGTACTTC.

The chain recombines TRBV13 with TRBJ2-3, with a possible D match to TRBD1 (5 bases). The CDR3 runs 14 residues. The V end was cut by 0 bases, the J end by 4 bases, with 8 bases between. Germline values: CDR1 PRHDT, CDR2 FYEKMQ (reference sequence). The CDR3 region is CASSLGGVPDTQYF. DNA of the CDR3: TGTGCCAGCAGCTTAGGAGGGGTCCCAGATACGCAGTATTTT.

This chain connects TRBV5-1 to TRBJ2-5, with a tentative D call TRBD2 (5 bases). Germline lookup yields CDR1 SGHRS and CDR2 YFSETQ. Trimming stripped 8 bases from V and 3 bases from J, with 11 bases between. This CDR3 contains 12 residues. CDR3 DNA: TGCGCCAGGAGGACTTTTAAAGAGACCCAGTACTTC. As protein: CARRTFKETQYF.

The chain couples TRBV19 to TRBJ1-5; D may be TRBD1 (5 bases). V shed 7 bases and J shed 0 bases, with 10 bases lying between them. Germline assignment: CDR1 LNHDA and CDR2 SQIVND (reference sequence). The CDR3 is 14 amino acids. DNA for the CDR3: TGTGCCAGTACAGGGTTTTCTAGCAATCAGCCCCAGCATTTT. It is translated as CASTGFSSNQPQHF.

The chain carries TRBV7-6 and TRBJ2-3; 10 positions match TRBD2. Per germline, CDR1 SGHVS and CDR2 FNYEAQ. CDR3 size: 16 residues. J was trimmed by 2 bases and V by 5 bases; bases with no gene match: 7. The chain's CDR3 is CASSALAGGYTDTQYF. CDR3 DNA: TGTGCCAGCAGCGCTTTAGCGGGGGGCTACACAGATACGCAGTATTTT.

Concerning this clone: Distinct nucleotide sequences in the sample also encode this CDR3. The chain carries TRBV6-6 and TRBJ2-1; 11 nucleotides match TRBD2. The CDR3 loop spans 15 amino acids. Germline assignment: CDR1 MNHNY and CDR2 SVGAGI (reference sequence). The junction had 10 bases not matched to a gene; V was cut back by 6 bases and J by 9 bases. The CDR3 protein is CASRTPGGLAGEQFF. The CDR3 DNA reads TGTGCCAGCAGAACACCGGGCGGACTAGCGGGTGAGCAGTTCTTC.

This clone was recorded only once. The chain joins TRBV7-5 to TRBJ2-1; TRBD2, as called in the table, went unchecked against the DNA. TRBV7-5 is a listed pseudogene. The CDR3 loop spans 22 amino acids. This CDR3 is CARSFNRVREGNAGRSYNEQFF. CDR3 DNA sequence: TGTGCCAGAAGCTTTAATAGGGTAAGGGAGGGAAATGCGGGGCGCTCCTACAATGAGCAGTTCTTC.

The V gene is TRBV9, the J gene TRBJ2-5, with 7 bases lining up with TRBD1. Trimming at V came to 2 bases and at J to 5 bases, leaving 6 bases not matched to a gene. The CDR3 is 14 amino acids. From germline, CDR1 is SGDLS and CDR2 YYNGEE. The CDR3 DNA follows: TGTGCCAGCAGCGTTGCAGGGGGTGGGGAGACCCAGTACTTC. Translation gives CASSVAGGGETQYF. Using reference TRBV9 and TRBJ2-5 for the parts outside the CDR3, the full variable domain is DSGVTQTPKHLITATGQRVTLRCSPRSGDLSVYWYQQSLDQGLQFLIQYYNGEERAKGNILERFSAQQFPDLHSELNLSSLELGDSALYFCASSVAGGGETQYFGPGTRLLVL.

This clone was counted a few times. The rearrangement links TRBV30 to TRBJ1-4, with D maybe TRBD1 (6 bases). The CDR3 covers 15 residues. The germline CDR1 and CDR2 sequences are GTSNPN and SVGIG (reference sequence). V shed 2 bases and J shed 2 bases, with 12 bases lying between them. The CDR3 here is CAWSRGLGTNEKLFF. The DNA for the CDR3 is TGTGCCTGGAGTAGGGGGTTAGGGACTAATGAAAAACTGTTTTTT.

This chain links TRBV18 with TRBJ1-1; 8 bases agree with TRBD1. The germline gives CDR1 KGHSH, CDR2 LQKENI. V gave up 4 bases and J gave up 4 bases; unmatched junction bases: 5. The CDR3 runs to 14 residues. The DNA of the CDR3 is TGTGCCAGCTCACAAAAAACAGGGGGCACTGAAGCTTTCTTT. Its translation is CASSQKTGGTEAFF.